This T cell receptor (beta chain) emerged from a study of T cell responses to AZD1222 COVID-19 vaccine. This clone has only a few counts. Its antigen is not known. Measured with immunoSEQ multiplex PCR; TCRdb has only the in-frame clones, and not every one. The profile shows 150,000 to 180,000 clones, around 90% of them singletons. Germline V gene lookup returns CDR1 MDHEN and CDR2 SYDVKM. V lost 10 bases, J lost 0 bases, and 12 bases lay in between. This CDR3 has 13 amino acids. General observations from the study: Females made up more of the donors, who were largely white British, and clonal diversity may have come out too low.

The TCR comes from an adult in good health. The rearrangement links TRBV28 to TRBJ1-2, with D unclear. The sequenced sample was peripheral blood, obtained on day 0 of AZD1222 vaccination. The DNA of the CDR3 is TGTGCCACCCGAATTTCAGCTAACTATGGCTACACCTTC. It encodes CATRISANYGYTF.